These 12 T cell receptor beta chains were sequenced from one sample in a study of cytomegalovirus exposure and HLA in healthy donors. The PCR employed 60 Vbeta primers together with 13 Jbeta primers. The protocol was immunoSEQ multiplex PCR, while the TCRdb copy is restricted to in-frame clones and leaves out a portion. The sample consists of about 97,000 clones, roughly 82% of them appearing once. Sequencing used PBMCs. The receptor source for this set is a man in his fifties or sixties in good health and CMV-seronegative.

The rearrangement links TRBV7-2 to TRBJ1-3, with unresolved D. The CDR3 covers 12 residues. V was pared by 8 bases and J by 4 bases, with 9 bases between. Germline V gives CDR1 SGHTA, CDR2 FQGNSA. The CDR3: CASREQGNTIYF. CDR3 coding DNA: TGTGCCAGCCGGGAACAGGGAAACACCATATATTTT.

The rearrangement links TRBV6-5 to TRBJ2-7, with TRBD2 matching over 10 bases. After removal of 5 bases from V and 3 bases from J, the junction contained 7 bases not matched to a gene. CDR1 and CDR2 from the germline V gene are MNHEY and SVGAGI. This CDR3 is built from 15 residues. CDR3 sequence reads: CASSPRTSGVYEQYF. The CDR3 DNA is TGTGCCAGCAGTCCGAGGACTAGCGGAGTCTACGAGCAGTACTTC.

This chain uses TRBV18 with TRBJ1-2; 8 bases fit TRBD1. This CDR3 has 14 amino acids. From germline, CDR1 is KGHSH and CDR2 LQKENI. V gave up 3 bases and J gave up 4 bases; unmatched junction bases: 4. CDR3 residues: CASSPAGTGYGYTF. CDR3 nucleotide sequence: TGTGCCAGCTCACCTGCCGGGACAGGCTATGGCTACACCTTC.

In its sample, this clone was seen many times. The chain links TRBV10-3 to TRBJ1-3; D gene ambiguous. CDR3 length equals 14 residues. Germline V gives CDR1 ENHRY, CDR2 SYGVKD. Trimming cost V 2 bases and J 0 bases, with 5 bases left between them. In DNA, the CDR3 is TGTGCCATCAGTGAGCCCCGCTCTGGAAACACCATATATTTT. It codes for CAISEPRSGNTIYF.

The chain recombines TRBV4-3 with TRBJ1-1; D gene unclear. The V and J ends lost 0 bases and 1 base respectively, with 9 bases between them. Germline V gives CDR1 LGHNA, CDR2 YSLEER. The CDR3 consists of 15 residues. The CDR3 coding sequence is TGCGCCAGCAGCCAAGAACCTCGGGGGAACACTGAAGCTTTCTTT. This codes for CASSQEPRGNTEAFF.

The chain combines TRBV4-2 with TRBJ2-7, with 9 bases that match TRBD2. The germline V gene encodes CDR1 LGHNA and CDR2 YNFKEQ. The V and J ends lost 0 bases and 7 bases, in that order; junction bases with no gene match: 10. The CDR3 has 16 amino acids. CDR3 nucleotides: TGTGCCAGCAGCCAAGAGTTAGCGGGAGTCCCGTGGGAGCAGTACTTC. Translated: CASSQELAGVPWEQYF.

This sequence joins TRBV19 and TRBJ1-4; D is uncertain. The CDR3 runs 15 residues. Germline V gene data show CDR1 as LNHDA and CDR2 as SQIVND (reference sequence). V lost 3 bases and J lost 6, with 14 bases in between. CDR3 protein: CASSIRPGFDEKLFF. The CDR3 DNA is TGTGCCAGTAGTATTCGTCCGGGGTTTGATGAAAAACTGTTTTTT.

The chain couples TRBV14 to TRBJ1-2; 9 nucleotides match TRBD1. Germline trimming cut 6 bases from V and 3 bases from J; bases unmatched to any gene: 8. The germline V gene encodes CDR1 SGHDN and CDR2 FVKESK. The CDR3 sequence is 15 residues long. The DNA for the CDR3 is TGTGCCAGCAGGGGAACGGACAGGGGCGACTATGGCTACACCTTC. This sequence encodes CASRGTDRGDYGYTF.

V is TRBV6-5 and J is TRBJ2-7; D unclear. Germline-derived CDR1 and CDR2 are MNHEY and SVGAGI. Trimming stripped 2 bases from V and 0 bases from J, with 8 bases between. The CDR3 runs to 14 residues. The CDR3 bases are TGTGCCAGCAGTTACGGCAGGTCCTCCTACGAGCAGTACTTC. It yields the protein CASSYGRSSYEQYF.

The chain links TRBV6-5 to TRBJ1-1, with D possibly matching TRBD1 (6 bases). This CDR3 spans 15 amino acids. Trimming removed 5 bases at V and 5 bases at J, with 18 bases between. In germline, CDR1 is MNHEY, CDR2 SVGAGI. CDR3 in amino acids: CASSVVFRGGTEAFF. In nucleotides, the CDR3 is TGTGCCAGCAGTGTAGTGTTCAGAGGGGGAACTGAAGCTTTCTTT.

CDR3 sequence reads: CASSPQGPNGYTF. The CDR3 DNA sequence: TGTGCCAGCTCACCACAGGGGCCCAATGGCTACACCTTC. The J gene is TRBJ1-2, the V gene TRBV18; possible D gene TRBD1, 5 bases. The CDR3 is 13 amino acids. Trimming took 1 base from V and 6 from J, leaving 9 bases between them. Germline CDR1 and CDR2: KGHSH and LQKENI.

V is TRBV7-2 and J is TRBJ2-3, with TRBD2 as a possible D gene (5 bases). The V gene lost 4 bases and the J gene lost 2 bases, with 7 bases spanning the gap. The CDR3 is 13 residues long. Germline-derived CDR1 and CDR2 are SGHTA and FQGNSA. The CDR3 region is CASSWRITDTQYF. CDR3 DNA sequence: TGTGCCAGCAGCTGGAGGATCACAGATACGCAGTATTTT.